This is a list of T cell receptor beta chains from one sample in a study of response to subunit inactivated influenza vaccine. TCRdb ran MiXCR on the RT-PCR reads and lists one entry per CDR3 protein. The sample includes approximately 700,000 distinct CDR3 sequences, around a sixth of them seen just once. Sample: PBMCs from blood, taken approximately 13 days after vaccination. Every receptor here comes from a man aged 45 to 65 who received an inactivated influenza vaccine. The conserved cysteine and the conserved F or W are not part of the CDR3 here.

J gene: TRBJ2-3
V gene: TRBV7-9
CDR3 protein: AKESTDTQY

J gene: TRBJ1-1
V gene: TRBV29-1
CDR3 protein: SVDTGEGTEAF

J gene: TRBJ2-2
V gene: TRBV10-3
CDR3 protein: AISERVAGETGELF

J gene: TRBJ2-1
V gene: TRBV12-3/TRBV12-4
CDR3 protein: ASSLNRAFTGEQF

J gene: TRBJ1-6
V gene: TRBV20-1
CDR3 protein: SAQGQADSPLH

J gene: TRBJ2-1
V gene: TRBV24-1
CDR3 protein: ATSGRLAGIYNEQF

J gene: TRBJ2-3
V gene: TRBV25-1
CDR3 protein: ASSGGGRGHDRHGTDTQY

J gene: TRBJ2-2
V gene: TRBV6-1
CDR3 protein: ASRGGTTRTGELF

J gene: TRBJ2-1
V gene: TRBV20-1
CDR3 protein: SAKGMGRNEQF

J gene: TRBJ2-1
V gene: TRBV20-1
CDR3 protein: SVEGLAGGRLDNEQF

J gene: TRBJ2-2
V gene: TRBV12-3/TRBV12-4
CDR3 protein: ASSMGTGGAPGELF

J gene: TRBJ1-2
V gene: TRBV20-1
CDR3 protein: SARSGQTHYGYT

J gene: TRBJ2-1
V gene: TRBV6-2/TRBV6-3
CDR3 protein: ASSPDRGRNEQF

J gene: TRBJ2-7
V gene: TRBV7-8
CDR3 protein: ASSPTKGGTGSYEQY

J gene: TRBJ2-7
V gene: TRBV29-1
CDR3 protein: SVSLSYEQY

J gene: TRBJ2-3
V gene: TRBV5-1
CDR3 protein: ASSNGPGADTQY

J gene: TRBJ2-5
V gene: TRBV20-1
CDR3 protein: SARAPLGPQETQY

J gene: TRBJ2-5
V gene: TRBV7-2
CDR3 protein: ASRIGPNQETQY

J gene: TRBJ1-6
V gene: TRBV5-1
CDR3 protein: ASSLDADLGSPLH

J gene: TRBJ1-5
V gene: TRBV29-1
CDR3 protein: SVLDGRDQPQH

J gene: TRBJ1-2
V gene: TRBV20-1
CDR3 protein: SARDGRGPYGYT

J gene: TRBJ2-5
V gene: TRBV27
CDR3 protein: ASKALGGGLETQY

J gene: TRBJ2-1
V gene: TRBV30
CDR3 protein: AWSVVLAGYNEQF

J gene: TRBJ2-1
V gene: TRBV7-6
CDR3 protein: ASSLGPTYNEQF

J gene: TRBJ1-4
V gene: TRBV15
CDR3 protein: ATSREGQKGLF

J gene: TRBJ2-2
V gene: TRBV5-4
CDR3 protein: ASSSLTEANTGELF

J gene: TRBJ2-7
V gene: TRBV28
CDR3 protein: ASRQGPLARTEQY

J gene: TRBJ2-1
V gene: TRBV6-1
CDR3 protein: ASSVAGLLGNEQF

J gene: TRBJ2-1
V gene: TRBV14
CDR3 protein: ASSRVGGSEQF

J gene: TRBJ2-5
V gene: TRBV7-9
CDR3 protein: ASSLDTQETQY

J gene: TRBJ2-1
V gene: TRBV6-5
CDR3 protein: ASSYSGLAGDEQF

J gene: TRBJ1-5
V gene: TRBV10-3
CDR3 protein: AISGGEVIH

J gene: TRBJ2-7
V gene: TRBV5-1
CDR3 protein: ASSSSTGASYEQY

J gene: TRBJ1-6
V gene: TRBV4-1
CDR3 protein: ASSALRGDSPLH

J gene: TRBJ2-2
V gene: TRBV6-2/TRBV6-3
CDR3 protein: ASRDRRAGELF

J gene: TRBJ1-5
V gene: TRBV7-2
CDR3 protein: ASSFDRYNQPQH

J gene: TRBJ2-1
V gene: TRBV11-3
CDR3 protein: ASSPSGGAYNEQF

J gene: TRBJ2-3
V gene: TRBV28
CDR3 protein: ASSLKGQGSDTQY

J gene: TRBJ2-5
V gene: TRBV20-1
CDR3 protein: SARATSGGGPETQY

J gene: TRBJ2-7
V gene: TRBV5-1
CDR3 protein: ASSPVSSIDTPYEQY

J gene: TRBJ1-6
V gene: TRBV6-1
CDR3 protein: ASRPWTAHSPLH

J gene: TRBJ2-3
V gene: TRBV12-3/TRBV12-4
CDR3 protein: ASSTSGRRTDTQY

J gene: TRBJ1-5
V gene: TRBV20-1
CDR3 protein: SAQRGDQPQH

J gene: TRBJ1-5
V gene: TRBV6-2/TRBV6-3
CDR3 protein: ASRYFSNQPQH

J gene: TRBJ2-1
V gene: TRBV11-1
CDR3 protein: ASSLPTLVGGSYNEQF

J gene: TRBJ2-3
V gene: TRBV6-2/TRBV6-3
CDR3 protein: ASSYAGQWLRGTDTQY

J gene: TRBJ2-1
V gene: TRBV9
CDR3 protein: ASSVASPQNLNEQF

J gene: TRBJ1-1
V gene: TRBV3-1
CDR3 protein: ASSQAGGNEAF

J gene: TRBJ1-6
V gene: TRBV6-5
CDR3 protein: ASSYRGGADSPLH

J gene: TRBJ1-2
V gene: TRBV4-2
CDR3 protein: ASSQDLTENYGYT

J gene: TRBJ1-4
V gene: TRBV6-7
CDR3 protein: ASSYTGTGPTNEKLF

J gene: TRBJ2-1
V gene: TRBV6-1
CDR3 protein: ASSAPGLAGGGEQF